In its sample, the clone carrying this TCR beta chain was seen once. An amount of RNA that ranged from 0.5 to 1 ug was reverse transcribed with random hexamers. Each CDR3 protein gets one entry after TCRdb re-called the immunoSEQ multiplex PCR reads with MiXCR. Altogether 85,000 to 120,000 distinct CDR3 sequences are present, approximately 93% being singletons, with the ten largest covering about 0.42%. The record originates from a study of CD8 T cells in Susac syndrome. V shed 6 bases and J shed 4 bases, with 9 bases lying between them. The germline gives CDR1 LGHNT, CDR2 FRNRAP. The CDR3 totals 12 residues.

V is TRBV12-5 and J is TRBJ1-2, with D uncertain. The receptor was isolated from a human donor with Susac syndrome. Source material: CD8+ T cells from PBMCs. CDR3 DNA sequence: TGTGCTAGTGGCGATCAGTTCTATGGCTACACCTTC. The encoded protein is CASGDQFYGYTF. Looking up the rest from reference TRBV12-5 and TRBJ1-2 gives the full variable domain: DARVTQTPRHKVTEMGQEVTMRCQPILGHNTVFWYRQTMMQGLELLAYFRNRAPLDDSGMPKDRFSAEMPDATLATLKIQPSEPRDSAVYFCASGDQFYGYTFGSGTRLTVV.